One and the same sample provided the 14 T cell receptor beta chains below, sequenced in a study of CD8 T cells in Susac syndrome. A quantity of about 0.45 to 1 ug RNA underwent reverse transcription using random hexamers. TCRdb reanalysed the immunoSEQ multiplex PCR reads using MiXCR and keeps one entry per CDR3 protein. The sample lists 150,000 or so distinct CDR3 sequences, roughly 95% occurring once. The sequenced sample was CD4+ T cells from PBMCs. The receptor set was obtained from a human donor with Susac syndrome.

The chain combines TRBV12-3 or TRBV12-4 with TRBJ1-2, with 7 bases aligning to TRBD1. The ends lost 6 bases at V and 6 bases at J; junction bases unmatched: 7. CDR3 size: 13 residues. The CDR3 DNA follows: TGTGCCAGCAGGCCAGGACAGGCGAATGGCTACACCTTC. It translates to CASRPGQANGYTF.

The genes are TRBV23-1 and TRBJ2-7; no firm D call. TRBV23-1 is an open reading frame whose function is uncertain. The CDR3 has 12 residues. The V and J ends lost 3 bases and 4 bases respectively, with 7 bases between them. The CDR3 DNA follows: TGCGCCAGCAGTCAGGGAATTTACGAGCAGTACGTC. It specifies CASSQGIYEQYV.

The sample holds one count of this clonotype. The chain couples TRBV6-2 or TRBV6-3 to TRBJ2-2, with D maybe TRBD2 (5 bases). Germline values: CDR1 MNHEY, CDR2 SVGEGT. The length of the CDR3 is 14 residues. Trimming took off 4 bases at V and 5 bases at J, with 11 bases between the two ends. The CDR3 DNA sequence: TGTGCCAGCAGTTGGACCCCGGGAACCGGGGAGCTGTTTTTT. Amino acids: CASSWTPGTGELFF.

This chain joins TRBV18 and TRBJ2-7, with D perhaps TRBD1 (6 bases). The V end was cut by 3 bases, the J end by 4 bases, with 10 bases between. The V gene's germline CDR1 is KGHSH and CDR2 LQKENI. The CDR3 length is 13 residues. The CDR3, as DNA: TGTGCCAGCTCACCCGGGACACCTTACGAGCAGTACGTC. It codes for CASSPGTPYEQYV.

The V and J genes are TRBV2 and TRBJ1-5; 8 bases line up with TRBD1. Germline V CDR1 and CDR2: SNHLY, FYNNEI. With V trimmed by 4 bases and J by 2 bases, 7 bases remained unmatched. This CDR3 comprises 16 residues. This chain's CDR3 is CASSGGQGAGNQPQHF. The CDR3 DNA follows: TGTGCCAGCAGTGGGGGGCAGGGGGCTGGCAATCAGCCCCAGCATTTT.

The V and J genes are TRBV30 and TRBJ1-2, with 7 bases matching TRBD1. The CDR3 is made up of 13 amino acids. Trimming took 8 bases from V and 8 from J; bases not matched to a gene: 14. CDR1 and CDR2 from the germline V gene are GTSNPN and SVGIG (reference sequence). Here the CDR3 DNA reads TGTGCCACAATTCATGGGTTACAGGGGGGCTACACCTTC. Encoded protein: CATIHGLQGGYTF.

The sample holds one count of this clonotype. The CDR3 DNA follows: TGTGCCAGCAGTGCCTCGGACAGGGACTATGGCTACACCTTC. Amino acid sequence: CASSASDRDYGYTF. This chain links TRBV6-1 with TRBJ1-2; TRBD1 matches 8 bases. Per the germline V gene, CDR1 is MNHNS and CDR2 is SASEGT. The CDR3 totals 14 residues. V lost 4 bases and J lost 3; bases outside the gene matches: 4.

This chain links TRBV7-9 with TRBJ1-4; D remains unclear. The CDR3 sequence is 14 residues long. Trimming removed 6 bases at V and 8 bases at J, with 16 bases between. Germline V CDR1 and CDR2: SEHNR, FQNEAQ (reference sequence). DNA for the CDR3: TGTGCCAGCAGTTTCAGCAAAGAGTACGAAAAACTGTTTTTT. Amino acids: CASSFSKEYEKLFF.

The chain recombines TRBV4-3 with TRBJ2-1; TRBD2 matches 7 bases. The length of the CDR3 is 13 residues. Losses at the gene ends were 3 bases for V and 6 bases for J; bases not matched to a gene: 2. CDR1 and CDR2 from the germline V gene are LGHNA and YSLEER. CDR3 in DNA: TGCGCCAGCAGCCAGGGACTATTCAATGAGCAGTTCTTC. Protein: CASSQGLFNEQFF.

The gene calls are TRBV18 and TRBJ2-7; D possibly corresponds to TRBD2 (6 bases). The germline gives CDR1 KGHSH, CDR2 LQKENI. Trimming removed 6 bases at V and 0 bases at J, with 12 bases between. The CDR3 spans 14 residues. The CDR3 loop reads CASSGRATSYEQYF. DNA of the CDR3: TGTGCCAGCTCCGGGAGAGCGACCTCCTACGAGCAGTACTTC.

The chain employs TRBV20-1 and TRBJ1-2; D perhaps matches TRBD1 (6 bases). Trimming shortened V by 4 bases and J by 0 bases, and 9 bases separated the two germline ends. The CDR3 totals 13 residues. Germline loops: CDR1 DFQATT, CDR2 SNEGSKA (reference sequence). The DNA of the CDR3 is TGCAGTGCTATTGGACAGTCTAACTATGGCTACACCTTC. Protein product: CSAIGQSNYGYTF.

The chain carries TRBV28 and TRBJ2-1, with TRBD2 as a possible D gene (6 bases). V shed 2 bases and J shed 5 bases, with 10 bases lying between them. CDR1 MDHEN and CDR2 SYDVKM come from the germline V gene. The CDR3 spans 14 residues. Here the CDR3 DNA reads TGTGCCAGCAGTTTAGGTCTAGCGAACAATGAGCAGTTCTTC. It translates to CASSLGLANNEQFF. Combining the CDR3 with reference TRBV28 and TRBJ2-1 gives the whole variable domain DVKVTQSSRYLVKRTGEKVFLECVQDMDHENMFWYRQDPGLGLRLIYFSYDVKMKEKGDIPEGYSVSREKKERFSLILESASTNQTSMYLCASSLGLANNEQFFGPGTRLTVL.

The rearrangement joins TRBV29-1 to TRBJ2-3; TRBD1 is a possible D gene (6 bases). With 4 bases removed from V and 3 bases from J, the gap between germline ends came to 8 bases. From germline, CDR1 is SQVTM and CDR2 ANQGSEA. This CDR3 region has 12 residues. The CDR3 sequence: CSVVQGTDTQYF. The CDR3 bases are TGCAGCGTTGTTCAGGGGACAGATACGCAGTATTTT.

The chain is built from TRBV20-1 and TRBJ2-2, with TRBD2 matching 7 bases. There are 16 residues in the CDR3. V was pared by 0 bases and J by 0 bases, with 4 bases of the junction left unmatched. Per germline, CDR1 DFQATT and CDR2 SNEGSKA (reference sequence). The CDR3 is CSARDASGSNTGELFF. CDR3 coding DNA: TGCAGTGCTAGAGATGCTAGCGGATCGAACACCGGGGAGCTGTTTTTT.